This T cell receptor (beta chain) was observed in a study of OX40 agonist ivuxolimab in advanced cancers. About the research overall: In this trial design, patients received ivuxolimab intravenously at 0.01 to 10 mg/kg every 2 weeks. Study-wide findings and caveats: Partial responders dosed at 0.1-3.0 mg/kg displayed clonal expansion ranking among the lowest.

To note about this clone: What it binds is not known.

Any history of autoimmune disease or systemic immunosuppression disqualified patients. Produced via immunoSEQ multiplex PCR; TCRdb's table is partial and in-frame only. Of nearly 80,000 clones listed, approximately 84% were seen once; the top ten hold over 0.4%. Trimming cost V 4 bases and J 1 base; bases outside gene matches: 3. There are 14 residues in the CDR3. CDR1 SGHNT and CDR2 YYREEE come from the germline V gene (reference sequence). The sequence was collected from an adult with an advanced solid tumor such as melanoma, head and neck, liver or kidney cancer. The sequenced sample was CD4+ or CD8+ T cells sorted from blood, obtained in a trial of the OX40 agonist ivuxolimab. V gene TRBV5-4 combines with J gene TRBJ2-5; 8 bases line up with TRBD2. As DNA, the CDR3 is TGTGCCAGCAGCCATCGGGGGGGCCAAGAGACCCAGTACTTC. Its translation is CASSHRGGQETQYF. Supplemented by reference TRBV5-4 and TRBJ2-5, the full variable domain reads ETGVTQSPTHLIKTRGQQVTLRCSSQSGHNTVSWYQQALGQGPQFIFQYYREEENGRGNFPPRFSGLQFPNYSSELNVNALELDDSALYLCASSHRGGQETQYFGPGTRLLVL.